These T cell receptor beta chains were read from a single sample in a study of human T cells and chemical hapten exposure. Each CDR3 protein gets one entry after TCRdb re-called the RACE reads with MiXCR. Seen here are some 400,000 distinct CDR3 sequences, roughly 4.8% observed once, and the top ten hold approximately 2.1%. Sequencing used whole blood, obtained in connection with sensitization to the hapten diphenylcyclopropenone (DPC). The receptors were sampled from a woman aged 45-65 years with alopecia areata. Some clones in this sample may be carry-over from other donors' samples. Both conserved end residues are part of each CDR3. Fields, in order: J gene, V gene, D gene, CDR3 length, clone size, CDR3 DNA, CDR3 protein. D genes are given only for firm matches. Clone size is not always given. Where it is, it says once, few, many or a class for expanded clones.

J: TRBJ1-1
V: TRBV9
D: TRBD1
length: 15
size: few
DNA: TGTGCCAGCAGCCCGGGACAGCCTTATCAAACTGAAGCTTTCTTT
CDR3: CASSPGQPYQTEAFF

J: TRBJ2-3
V: TRBV7-7
D: TRBD2
length: 15
size: few
DNA: TGTGCCAGCAGCTTAAGTCCGGGGGGGATGGATACGCAGTATTTT
CDR3: CASSLSPGGMDTQYF

J: TRBJ2-2
V: TRBV7-2
D: NA
length: 16
size: few
DNA: TGTGCCAGCAGCCTCCTCCAGGGTGCGAACACCGGGGAGCTGTTTTTT
CDR3: CASSLLQGANTGELFF

J: TRBJ2-3
V: TRBV6-1
D: NA
length: 18
size: many
DNA: TGTGCCAGCAGTCCAACACTGGGGGGCTTTGCAAGCACAGATACGCAGTATTTT
CDR3: CASSPTLGGFASTDTQYF

J: TRBJ1-4
V: TRBV28
D: TRBD1
length: 17
size: few
DNA: TGTGCCAGCAGTTTAACCCTGGGACAGGGTCCTAATGAAAAACTGTTTTTT
CDR3: CASSLTLGQGPNEKLFF

J: TRBJ1-2
V: TRBV12-3/TRBV12-4
D: NA
length: 14
size: many
DNA: TGTGCCAGCAGTCCCCCAGGGGAGCCCTATGGCTACACCTTC
CDR3: CASSPPGEPYGYTF

J: TRBJ1-5
V: TRBV18
D: NA
length: 14
size: NA
DNA: TGTGCCAGCTCACCACAGGACATCAATCAGCCCCAGCATTTT
CDR3: CASSPQDINQPQHF

J: TRBJ1-5
V: TRBV20-1
D: NA
length: 13
size: few
DNA: TGCAGTGCTAGACCACACGCAGGGGAGCCCCAGCATTTT
CDR3: CSARPHAGEPQHF

J: TRBJ1-1
V: TRBV5-5
D: TRBD1
length: 15
size: many
DNA: TGTGCCAGCAGCTTGATACAGGGGGCGTACACTGAAGCTTTCTTT
CDR3: CASSLIQGAYTEAFF

J: TRBJ1-1
V: TRBV4-1
D: NA
length: 16
size: once
DNA: TGCGCCAGTACACTCCATACGGGATTGGTGAACACTGAAGCTTTCTTT
CDR3: CASTLHTGLVNTEAFF

J: TRBJ2-7
V: TRBV12-3/TRBV12-4
D: NA
length: 15
size: NA
DNA: TGTGCCAGCAGTTTTAGCAGGGGTCCCCTCTACGAGCAGTACTTC
CDR3: CASSFSRGPLYEQYF

J: TRBJ1-1
V: TRBV6-1
D: NA
length: 14
size: few
DNA: TGTGCCAGCAGTACGCGAACAGGGTTCACTGAAGCTTTCTTT
CDR3: CASSTRTGFTEAFF

J: TRBJ1-1
V: TRBV2
D: NA
length: 15
size: many
DNA: TGTGCCAGCAGTGAAAGGGCAGGGGTGAGAACTGAAGCTTTCTTT
CDR3: CASSERAGVRTEAFF

J: TRBJ2-3
V: TRBV5-1
D: NA
length: 14
size: NA
DNA: TGCGCCAGCAGCTTGAAGGCAGAAACAGATACGCAGTATTTT
CDR3: CASSLKAETDTQYF

J: TRBJ2-1
V: TRBV20-1
D: TRBD2
length: 14
size: many
DNA: TGCAGTGCTAGGGCCGGACTAGCGTCGTATCGGCAGTTCTTC
CDR3: CSARAGLASYRQFF

J: TRBJ1-5
V: TRBV12-3/TRBV12-4
D: NA
length: 15
size: NA
DNA: TGTGCCAGCAGTTTGCGCAGGGCTGACAATCAGCCCCAGCATTTT
CDR3: CASSLRRADNQPQHF

J: TRBJ1-2
V: TRBV7-8
D: NA
length: 16
size: few
DNA: TGTGCCAGCAGCCCGAGTCGCACCCTAACTAACTATGGCTACACCTTC
CDR3: CASSPSRTLTNYGYTF

J: TRBJ1-1
V: TRBV12-3/TRBV12-4
D: NA
length: 14
size: NA
DNA: TGTGCCAGCAGTCTATCGACTATGAGGTTTGAAGCTTTCTTT
CDR3: CASSLSTMRFEAFF

J: TRBJ2-1
V: TRBV14
D: NA
length: 13
size: many
DNA: TGTGCCAGCAGCCAAGTTTCTGGGTATGAGCAGTTCTTC
CDR3: CASSQVSGYEQFF

J: TRBJ2-7
V: TRBV29-1
D: NA
length: 12
size: few
DNA: TGCAGCGTTGCCCGGGACTTCTACGAGCAGTACTTC
CDR3: CSVARDFYEQYF

J: TRBJ1-1
V: TRBV20-1
D: NA
length: 13
size: many
DNA: TGCAGTGCTAGAGGGGAAGTGAACACTGAAGCTTTCTTT
CDR3: CSARGEVNTEAFF

J: TRBJ2-7
V: TRBV24-1
D: TRBD1
length: 16
size: NA
DNA: TGTGCCACCAGTGATTTGCCGACAGGGGGCGGGAACGAGCAGTACTTC
CDR3: CATSDLPTGGGNEQYF

J: TRBJ1-5
V: TRBV7-8
D: NA
length: 16
size: few
DNA: TGTGCCAGCAGCTTAGCGGGGATGGGTCAATATCAGCCCCAGCATTTT
CDR3: CASSLAGMGQYQPQHF

J: TRBJ2-7
V: TRBV6-1
D: TRBD1
length: 15
size: NA
DNA: TGTGCCAGCAGTGCCCACGGGACAGGTCCCTACGAGCAGTACTTC
CDR3: CASSAHGTGPYEQYF

J: TRBJ2-3
V: TRBV5-1
D: TRBD2
length: 17
size: few
DNA: TGCGCCAGCAGCTTGGGGGACCGCGGGGGAAGGACAGATACGCAGTATTTT
CDR3: CASSLGDRGGRTDTQYF

J: TRBJ2-7
V: TRBV20-1
D: TRBD1
length: 17
size: NA
DNA: TGCAGTGCTAGGTTCGCAGGGGGTCCCTTTAGTGCCTACGAGCAGTACTTC
CDR3: CSARFAGGPFSAYEQYF

J: TRBJ2-7
V: TRBV28
D: TRBD2
length: 14
size: many
DNA: TGTGCCAGCTCATTAGCGGGAGAAGTGGACGAGCAGTACTTC
CDR3: CASSLAGEVDEQYF

J: TRBJ2-3
V: TRBV12-3/TRBV12-4
D: NA
length: 13
size: many
DNA: TGTGCCAGCAGTCGCATAGGTCCGGATACGCAGTATTTT
CDR3: CASSRIGPDTQYF

J: TRBJ2-7
V: TRBV20-1
D: NA
length: 13
size: NA
DNA: TGCAGTGCTAGTAGCAGTCTTACCTACGAGCAGTACTTC
CDR3: CSASSSLTYEQYF

J: TRBJ1-4
V: TRBV7-2
D: NA
length: 14
size: many
DNA: TGTGCCAGCAGCGAGGACAGCTTTAATGAAAAACTGTTTTTT
CDR3: CASSEDSFNEKLFF

J: TRBJ2-1
V: TRBV3-1
D: NA
length: 14
size: NA
DNA: TGTGCCAGCAGCCAAGCGGACCCCAACAATGAGCAGTTCTTC
CDR3: CASSQADPNNEQFF